These 12 T cell receptor beta chains share one sample of origin, sequenced in a study of blood T cell repertoires in COVID-19. Data came from immunoSEQ multiplex PCR; TCRdb stores just in-frame clones and leaves some out. Among roughly 300,000 clones, more than 85% were seen once, and the ten largest hold around 2.2%. The sequencing input was peripheral blood. All receptors come from a woman under 40 with COVID-19, enrolled during active disease.

The chain links TRBV20-1 to TRBJ2-1; TRBD1 agrees at 9 bases. CDR1 and CDR2 from the germline V gene are DFQATT and SNEGSKA (reference sequence). The CDR3 spans 11 residues. V lost 6 bases and J lost 7; bases outside the gene matches: 1. In nucleotides, the CDR3 is TGCAGTGCGGGGACAGGGAATGAGCAGTTCTTC. Its protein product is CSAGTGNEQFF.

As DNA, the CDR3 is TGTGCCAGCAGCCCGCGGCCAGTCCAAGAGACCCAGTACTTC. This codes for CASSPRPVQETQYF. The rearrangement uses TRBV7-8 and TRBJ2-5; unclear D gene. Germline lookup yields CDR1 SGHVS and CDR2 FQNEAQ. V lost 5 bases to trimming and J lost 1 base, with 11 bases between them. CDR3 length equals 14 residues.

This rearrangement joins TRBV6-5 to TRBJ1-2; 7 bases align to TRBD1. The junction had 4 bases not matched to a gene; V was cut back by 2 bases and J by 4 bases. CDR1 is MNHEY, CDR2 SVGAGI, per germline. This CDR3 has 14 amino acids. CDR3 DNA: TGTGCCAGCAGTTACACGCGACAGGGCTATGGCTACACCTTC. As protein: CASSYTRQGYGYTF.

The rearrangement uses TRBV27 and TRBJ2-7; D not resolved. V lost 1 base and J 4 bases, leaving 32 bases between the germline ends. The CDR3 length is 21 residues. From germline, CDR1 is MNHEY and CDR2 SMNVEV (reference sequence). This CDR3 reads CASSLFFWLVPRRSTPYEQYF. CDR3 bases: TGTGCCAGCAGTTTATTTTTTTGGTTGGTGCCGCGCAGGTCAACCCCTTACGAGCAGTACTTC.

The gene calls are TRBV19 and TRBJ1-4; maybe TRBD1 (6 bases). The CDR3 is made up of 13 amino acids. The V end was cut by 9 bases, the J end by 4 bases, with 12 bases between. Germline-derived CDR1 and CDR2 are LNHDA and SQIVND (reference sequence). The CDR3 spells CASQDSRNEKLFF. The CDR3, as DNA: TGTGCCAGCCAGGACAGCCGTAATGAAAAACTGTTTTTT. The full variable domain, its missing parts supplied by reference TRBV19 and TRBJ1-4, is DGGITQSPKYLFRKEGQNVTLSCEQNLNHDAMYWYRQDPGQGLRLIYYSQIVNDFQKGDIAEGYSVSREKKESFPLTVTSAQKNPTAFYLCASQDSRNEKLFFGSGTQLSVL.

The genes are TRBV11-2 and TRBJ2-7; 10 bases align to TRBD2. The CDR3 extends over 13 amino acids. Germline V gives CDR1 SGHAT, CDR2 FQNNGV. Germline trimming cut 3 bases from V and 6 bases from J; bases unmatched to any gene: 2. DNA for the CDR3: TGTGCCAGCAGCTTCAGCGGGAGGGGCGAGCAGTACTTC. Protein: CASSFSGRGEQYF.

This chain joins TRBV5-1 and TRBJ2-1, with 8 positions matching TRBD2. Germline values: CDR1 SGHRS, CDR2 YFSETQ. J gave up 6 bases and V 0 bases, and 5 bases lay outside the gene matches. The CDR3 totals 15 residues. DNA of the CDR3: TGCGCCAGCAGCTTGGGACTAGCGAAGGCCAATGAGCAGTTCTTC. It codes for CASSLGLAKANEQFF. The full variable domain, rest sourced from reference TRBV5-1 and TRBJ2-1, is KAGVTQTPRYLIKTRGQQVTLSCSPISGHRSVSWYQQTPGQGLQFLFEYFSETQRNKGNFPGRFSGRQFSNSRSEMNVSTLELGDSALYLCASSLGLAKANEQFFGPGTRLTVL.

The chain recombines TRBV9 with TRBJ2-1; TRBD1 agrees at 9 bases. The CDR3 is made up of 14 amino acids. V lost 1 base and J lost 9; bases outside the gene matches: 5. CDR1 and CDR2 from the germline V gene are SGDLS and YYNGEE. The DNA of the CDR3 is TGTGCCAGCAGCGTACCACAGGGGGCTGGTGAGCAGTTCTTC. Translation: CASSVPQGAGEQFF.

The rearrangement joins TRBV18 to TRBJ1-1, with 8 nucleotides matching TRBD1. With 6 bases clipped from V and 0 bases from J, the junction kept 3 bases outside the gene matches. This CDR3 is built from 14 residues. Germline CDR1 reads KGHSH; CDR2 reads LQKENI. The CDR3 bases are TGTGCCAGCTCTCCGGACAGGGTGAACACTGAAGCTTTCTTT. This sequence encodes CASSPDRVNTEAFF.

The V gene is TRBV27, the J gene TRBJ1-4; D is unclear. The CDR3 length is 14 residues. Germline assignment: CDR1 MNHEY and CDR2 SMNVEV (reference sequence). V was shortened by 3 bases and J by 7 bases, with 12 bases between the two germline ends. The CDR3 region is CASSLVGGIEKLFF. The DNA of the CDR3 is TGTGCCAGCAGTTTGGTTGGAGGGATTGAAAAACTGTTTTTT.

This chain joins TRBV2 and TRBJ1-1; no reliable D call. The CDR3 sequence is 13 residues long. CDR1 is SNHLY and CDR2 is FYNNEI in the germline V gene. V was trimmed by 2 bases and J by 1 base, leaving 5 bases between them. CDR3 nucleotides: TGTGCCAGCAGTGAACGGTGGAACACTGAAGCTTTCTTT. Translating gives CASSERWNTEAFF.

The chain links TRBV12-5 to TRBJ2-1, with 11 bases matching TRBD2. The CDR3 is made up of 16 amino acids. CDR1 is LGHNT, CDR2 FRNRAP, per germline. V lost 5 bases, J lost 10 bases, and 13 bases stayed unmatched. CDR3 loop: CASGESSGRSLEEQFF. The CDR3 nucleotides read TGTGCTAGTGGTGAGTCTAGCGGGAGGTCGTTAGAGGAGCAGTTCTTC. The full variable domain, completed using reference TRBV12-5 and TRBJ2-1, is DARVTQTPRHKVTEMGQEVTMRCQPILGHNTVFWYRQTMMQGLELLAYFRNRAPLDDSGMPKDRFSAEMPDATLATLKIQPSEPRDSAVYFCASGESSGRSLEEQFFGPGTRLTVL.